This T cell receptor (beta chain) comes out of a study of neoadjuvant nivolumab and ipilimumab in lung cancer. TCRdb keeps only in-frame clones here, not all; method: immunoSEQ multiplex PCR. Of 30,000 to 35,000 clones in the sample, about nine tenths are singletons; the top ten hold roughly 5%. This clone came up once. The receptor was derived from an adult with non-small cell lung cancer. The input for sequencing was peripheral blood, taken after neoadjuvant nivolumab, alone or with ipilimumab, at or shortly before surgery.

CDR3 residues: CASSPMTGSTGELFF. CDR3 nucleotides: TGTGCCAGCAGCCCTATGACAGGGTCCACCGGGGAGCTGTTTTTT. The chain joins TRBV6-6 to TRBJ2-2; 7 bases map to TRBD1. The V and J ends lost 6 bases and 4 bases, in that order; junction bases with no gene match: 8. The length of the CDR3 is 15 residues. CDR1 MNHNY and CDR2 SVGAGI come from the germline V gene (reference sequence).